This entry lists 18 T cell receptor beta chains sequenced from one sample in a study of blood T cell repertoires in COVID-19. Profiled with immunoSEQ multiplex PCR; TCRdb holds only in-frame clones, not every one. The sample contains hundreds of thousands of clones, 65% to 90% of which appear only once. Specimen: peripheral blood. The source of these receptors is a woman aged 55-75 years with COVID-19, enrolled during active disease.

V usage is TRBV11-2 and J usage is TRBJ2-5; 14 nucleotides line up with TRBD2. The trim removed 3 bases at V and 4 bases at J, leaving 4 bases unmatched. The length of the CDR3 is 16 residues. From germline, CDR1 is SGHAT and CDR2 FQNNGV. CDR3 residues: CASSLGLAGEGETQYF. The DNA of the CDR3 is TGTGCCAGCAGCTTGGGACTAGCGGGGGAAGGAGAGACCCAGTACTTC.

The sample holds a few counts of this clone. The chain carries TRBV18 and TRBJ1-6; D remains unclear. Germline lookup yields CDR1 KGHSH and CDR2 LQKENI. Trimming removed 0 bases from V and 6 bases from J, with 6 bases in between. The CDR3 sequence is 14 residues long. The chain's CDR3 is CASSPPHSNSPLHF. Here the CDR3 DNA reads TGTGCCAGCTCACCACCGCACAGTAATTCACCCCTCCACTTT.

In this sample, this clone turned up once. The chain has TRBV7-9 and TRBJ2-2; 7 positions agree with TRBD2. The V gene's germline CDR1 is SEHNR and CDR2 FQNEAQ (reference sequence). V shed 0 bases, J shed 0 bases, and the junction held 1 base outside the gene matches. The CDR3 consists of 16 residues. DNA for the CDR3: TGTGCCAGCAGCTTAGCGAGCGGGACGAACACCGGGGAGCTGTTTTTT. It is translated as CASSLASGTNTGELFF. Filled out from reference TRBV7-9 and TRBJ2-2, the complete variable domain reads DTGVSQNPRHKITKRGQNVTFRCDPISEHNRLYWYRQTLGQGPEFLTYFQNEAQLEKSRLLSDRFSAERPKGSFSTLEIQRTEQGDSAMYLCASSLASGTNTGELFFGEGSRLTVL.

The J gene is TRBJ1-4, the V gene TRBV19; possibly TRBD1 for D (6 bases). Germline-derived CDR1 and CDR2 are LNHDA and SQIVND (reference sequence). Trimming left V 2 bases short and J 4 bases short, with 8 bases between. The CDR3 has 14 amino acids. This CDR3 is CASSITGNNEKLFF. The CDR3 bases are TGTGCCAGTAGTATAACAGGGAATAATGAAAAACTGTTTTTT.

This chain uses TRBV30 with TRBJ1-3; D call uncertain. Germline values: CDR1 GTSNPN, CDR2 SVGIG (reference sequence). This CDR3 region has 15 residues. V was pared by 6 bases and J by 0 bases, with 15 bases between. CDR3 protein: CACPGGPNSGNTIYF. The CDR3, as DNA: TGTGCCTGTCCAGGAGGTCCCAACTCTGGAAACACCATATATTTT.

This clone was observed a single time. The chain combines TRBV2 with TRBJ1-2; D not resolved. The CDR3 consists of 14 residues. Germline assignment: CDR1 SNHLY and CDR2 FYNNEI. V was pared by 1 base and J by 4 bases, with 10 bases between. CDR3 amino acids: CASSEGGPLYGYTF. The CDR3 nucleotides read TGTGCCAGCAGTGAAGGAGGGCCCCTCTATGGCTACACCTTC.

This clone was counted once. This rearrangement joins TRBV29-1 to TRBJ1-1, with 7 bases matching TRBD1. Looked up from germline, CDR1 is SQVTM and CDR2 is ANQGSEA. The V and J ends lost 7 bases and 5 bases, in that order; junction bases with no gene match: 16. This CDR3 has 15 amino acids. The CDR3 coding sequence is TGCAGCGCCCTAGGATATATTGACAGGGAAACTGAAGCTTTCTTT. Translated, it gives CSALGYIDRETEAFF.

This clone has just one count. J is TRBJ2-1 and V is TRBV9, with TRBD2 identical over 10 bases. The CDR3 totals 15 residues. Germline V gives CDR1 SGDLS, CDR2 YYNGEE. V trimming: 4 bases; J trimming: 3 bases; junction bases outside the gene matches: 4. The CDR3, as DNA: TGTGCCAGCAGCATCCAGCGGGGGGGCTACAATGAGCAGTTCTTC. This encodes CASSIQRGGYNEQFF.

CDR3 protein: CASSFEGSNGYTF. The CDR3 region has the DNA TGTGCCAGCAGTTTCGAGGGTTCAAATGGCTACACCTTC. The chain combines TRBV12-3 or TRBV12-4 with TRBJ1-2; D gene unclear. V was pared by 3 bases and J by 6 bases, with 11 bases between. The CDR3 contains 13 residues.

This clone was picked up a small number of times. The V gene is TRBV7-3, the J gene TRBJ2-5, with D maybe TRBD2 (7 bases). The V gene's germline CDR1 is SGHTA and CDR2 FQGTGA. CDR3 length: 15 amino acids. Trimming shortened V by 5 bases and J by 5 bases, and 18 bases separated the two germline ends. CDR3 coding DNA: TGTGCCAGCAGCCCATTCGCGGGGGCGCGGGAGACCCAGTACTTC. This translates into CASSPFAGARETQYF.

The chain joins TRBV2 to TRBJ1-2; 7 positions agree with TRBD1. The CDR3 has 16 residues. V was clipped by 3 bases and J by 1 base; unmatched bases: 8. Looked up from germline, CDR1 is SNHLY and CDR2 is FYNNEI. CDR3 nucleotide sequence: TGTGCCAGCAGTGATGTCAGACAGGGCCTTAACTATGGCTACACCTTC. Its protein is CASSDVRQGLNYGYTF.

This CDR3 is CASSPRTGLYYEQYF. Here the CDR3 DNA reads TGTGCCAGCAGTCCCCGGACAGGGCTCTACTACGAGCAGTACTTC. The chain links TRBV6-5 to TRBJ2-7; 8 positions match TRBD1. The V segment lost 5 bases and the J segment 3 bases; nucleotides outside the gene matches: 9. Per the germline V gene, CDR1 is MNHEY and CDR2 is SVGAGI. CDR3 length equals 15 residues.

The gene calls are TRBV5-1 and TRBJ1-1, with D uncertain. Trimming took 0 bases from V and 0 from J, leaving 3 bases between them. Germline lookup yields CDR1 SGHRS and CDR2 YFSETQ. This CDR3 has 13 residues. The DNA for the CDR3 is TGCGCCAGCAGCTTGGCGGTGAACACTGAAGCTTTCTTT. Protein sequence: CASSLAVNTEAFF.

CDR3 residues: CASSQGDRGGYGYTF. Here the CDR3 DNA reads TGTGCCAGCAGCCAGGGGGACAGGGGAGGCTATGGCTACACCTTC. The chain joins TRBV3-1 (or the pseudogene TRBV3-2) to TRBJ1-2; 10 nucleotides match TRBD1. J gave up 4 bases and V 3 bases, and 5 bases lay outside the gene matches. The germline CDR1 and CDR2 sequences are LGHDT and YNNKEL (reference sequence). This CDR3 has 15 residues.

The rearrangement uses TRBV10-2 and TRBJ2-2, with TRBD2 identical over 13 bases. J was trimmed by 5 bases and V by 8 bases; bases with no gene match: 5. The CDR3 length is 15 residues. The V gene's germline CDR1 is WSHSY and CDR2 SAAADI. This chain's CDR3 is CASDTGLAGTGELFF. DNA of the CDR3: TGCGCCAGCGACACGGGACTAGCGGGGACCGGGGAGCTGTTTTTT.

The V and J genes are TRBV7-8 and TRBJ2-1; TRBD1 aligns across 7 bases. This CDR3 region has 15 residues. The junction had 1 base not matched to a gene; V was cut back by 1 base and J by 1 base. CDR1 and CDR2 (germline): SGHVS, FQNEAQ. CDR3 DNA: TGTGCCAGCAGCTTAGAGGGACAGTCCTACAATGAGCAGTTCTTC. Translated: CASSLEGQSYNEQFF.

The V gene is TRBV18, the J gene TRBJ2-7, with TRBD1 identical over 9 bases. The CDR3 has 17 residues. Germline V gene sequence: CDR1 KGHSH, CDR2 LQKENI. J gave up 7 bases and V 4 bases, and 17 bases lay outside the gene matches. This CDR3 reads CASSLATPGQGTGEQYF. CDR3 DNA: TGTGCCAGCTCACTCGCGACTCCGGGACAGGGTACGGGGGAGCAGTACTTC. The variable domain in full, with the rest retrieved from reference TRBV18 and TRBJ2-7, is NAGVMQNPRHLVRRRGQEARLRCSPMKGHSHVYWYRQLPEEGLKFMVYLQKENIIDESGMPKERFSAEFPKEGPSILRIQQVVRGDSAAYFCASSLATPGQGTGEQYFGPGTRLTVT.

V and J are TRBV4-1 and TRBJ1-1; no clear D gene. From germline, CDR1 is MGHRA and CDR2 YSYEKL. The CDR3 length is 12 residues. Trimming removed 7 bases from V and 4 bases from J, with 10 bases in between. This chain's CDR3 is CASTGGVTEAFF. In DNA, the CDR3 is TGCGCCAGCACCGGAGGTGTCACTGAAGCTTTCTTT.